This TCR beta chain was recorded in a study of neoadjuvant nivolumab and ipilimumab in lung cancer (dated by TCRdb to about 2020). Regarding the research as a whole: Intravenous nivolumab was dosed at 3 mg/kg on days 1, 15 and 29, and in the combination arm ipilimumab 1 mg/kg was added on day 1 only. In the trial, 45 or so patients with operable NSCLC were treated, of whom around 23 were randomized to nivolumab monotherapy and around 20 to nivolumab plus ipilimumab. Matched pretherapy and resected tumor pairs were analyzed from seven patients, of whom four had been treated with nivolumab and three with nivolumab plus ipilimumab. For each study arm, the primary endpoint of the trial was the rate of major pathologic response (MPR) in the intention-to-treat population. TCR repertoires in pretherapy (baseline) peripheral blood were compared with TCR repertoires in tumors resected at surgery after neoadjuvant immune checkpoint blockade. Findings and caveats that apply to the study as a whole: Pretherapy blood TCR richness correlated positively with richness in tumors resected after neoadjuvant therapy (Spearman R of about 0.81). Greater TCR richness and clonality were observed in resected tumors than in tumor-adjacent uninvolved lung, and increases were observed in more dual-therapy-treated tumors. No significant correlation was found between TCR clonality and pathologic tumor regression, and only a single major-pathologic-response sample was available for the analysis of TCR clonality versus pathologic tumor regression. TCR sequencing was performed in a small number of samples. From pretherapy to surgery, increases in tumor T-cell richness and clonality were observed in three of three dual-therapy tumors but in only two of four nivolumab-treated tumors.

With respect to this clone: Its target antigen remains unknown. No quality values exist for individual bases; no much larger clone is one base distant.

Measured from the cysteine to the phenylalanine, the CDR3 is 15 residues long. Only CDR3 DNA is held: 45 bases, read in frame from base 1. Germline trimming: 1 base from V, 5 bases from J; junction bases outside gene matches: 3. The germline V gene supplies CDR1 LGHNT and CDR2 FRNRAP. The method behind the library was the immunoSEQ multiplex PCR assay. As for the authors' bioinformatics: Repertoires were summarized by richness and clonality, and significantly expanded and contracted clones were identified between pre- and post-therapy samples. This immuneACCESS table, as held by TCRdb, lists in-frame sequences with V and J called but not all clones. Of the missing ones, under half trace to an unresolved V gene in checked studies; the others have no known cause. V, J and clone size are those of that table, while D and trimming were read from the DNA. The sample data list tens of thousands of clones, and 89% of these were observed just once. Approximately 3.3% of the sample belongs to the ten largest clones.

The intended sense of this specimen's time point label: pretherapy, before neoadjuvant immune checkpoint inhibitors. Samples came from the phase 2 randomized NEOSTAR trial, which tested neoadjuvant nivolumab or nivolumab plus ipilimumab followed by surgery in operable NSCLC. The starting material was peripheral blood, obtained before neoadjuvant nivolumab, alone or with ipilimumab. The sequence derives from an adult with non-small cell lung cancer. The chain links TRBV12-5 with TRBJ2-3; 10 bases in the middle match TRBD2. DNA sequence: TGTGCTAGTGGTTTGGGACTAGCGGGCGGAGATACGCAGTATTTT. Translated, this is CASGLGLAGGDTQYF.